A selection of T cell receptor beta chains follows, all from one sample in a study of cytomegalovirus exposure and HLA in healthy donors. Measured with immunoSEQ multiplex PCR; TCRdb has only the in-frame clones, and not every one. Of approximately 300,000 clones listed, about nine tenths are singletons. The sample comprised PBMCs. The receptor source for this set is a woman in her 30s in good health and CMV-seropositive. The CDR3 runs from the conserved cysteine through the conserved F or W. The size entry is marked missing in some rows and otherwise reads once, few, many or a size class.

CDR3 length	clone size	V gene	J gene	CDR3 protein
11	.	TRBV5-1	TRBJ2-7	CASSLGYEQYF
15	.	TRBV7-3	TRBJ1-6	CASSLTGTANSPLHF
15	.	TRBV4-3	TRBJ2-7	CASSQEGDSVYEQYF
14	.	TRBV4-3	TRBJ2-2	CASSQAQWAGELFF
13	.	TRBV6-5	TRBJ1-3	CATSEISGNTIYF
16	few	TRBV4-3	TRBJ2-7	CASSQDPSGGPYEQYF
14	.	TRBV7-9	TRBJ2-5	CASSLREYEETQYF
12	.	TRBV19	TRBJ1-1	CASGRGNTEAFF
16	.	TRBV5-4	TRBJ2-3	CASSLGTRQSTDTQYF
11	.	TRBV30	TRBJ1-2	CAWSALTGLFF
15	.	TRBV6-5	TRBJ1-2	CASRQWTGGDYGYTF
15	.	TRBV2	TRBJ2-1	CASSGTGGAPNEQFF
14	.	TRBV6-1	TRBJ2-7	CASSGLQGTYEQYF
16	.	TRBV18	TRBJ1-4	CASSPPTGGVDEKLFF
17	.	TRBV7-2	TRBJ2-7	CASSLASITGGTYEQYF
15	.	TRBV11-2	TRBJ2-3	CASSPGHGYTDTQYF
18	.	TRBV5-1	TRBJ2-6	CASSPGGTALSGANVLTF
15	.	TRBV15	TRBJ2-7	CATSTGLAVTYEQYF
14	.	TRBV9	TRBJ2-3	CASSGGLGTDTQYF
15	.	TRBV5-5	TRBJ1-1	CASSLATRMNTEAFF
17	.	TRBV7-8	TRBJ2-1	CASSLALTSGGNNEQFF
11	.	TRBV11-2	TRBJ2-1	CASSLDRGWFF
14	.	TRBV7-6	TRBJ2-7	CASSLSPGAYEQYF
14	.	TRBV6-1	TRBJ2-7	CASSEGGSSYEQYF
14	.	TRBV13	TRBJ2-3	CASSQRTSTDTQYF
15	.	TRBV11-2	TRBJ2-7	CASTTEAGSIYEQYF
14	once	TRBV7-2	TRBJ2-7	CASSLFGPRYEQYF
16	.	TRBV5-1	TRBJ1-1	CASSWGRQQENTEAFF
12	.	TRBV29-1	TRBJ2-2	CSVVGITGELFF
16	.	TRBV6-5	TRBJ1-5	CASSYSSPGGNQPQHF
16	.	TRBV28	TRBJ2-5	CASSPLAGGPGETQYF
14	.	TRBV5-1	TRBJ1-6	CASSLSGTTSPLHF
16	.	TRBV5-1	TRBJ2-3	CASSPGLAGSTDTQYF
14	.	TRBV14	TRBJ2-2	CASSQDWGSGELFF
15	once	TRBV9	TRBJ2-3	CASSVGDSRAGGQYF
15	.	TRBV28	TRBJ2-1	CASTPPAVPRNEQFF
12	.	TRBV5-1	TRBJ2-1	CASSNNYNEQFF
16	.	TRBV18	TRBJ2-7	CASSPRQGTGSYEQYF
17	.	TRBV2	TRBJ2-7	CASSESLAGAVFDEQYF
16	.	TRBV4-3	TRBJ1-1	CASSRRAGAGGTEAFF
15	.	TRBV6-5	TRBJ1-5	CASSWSGNPNQPQHF
12	.	TRBV10-3	TRBJ2-7	CAISDSAYEQYF
16	.	TRBV18	TRBJ2-1	CASSPGGAVSYNEQFF
13	.	TRBV27	TRBJ2-7	CASSLSLAYEQYF
13	.	TRBV7-8	TRBJ2-7	CASSPSGGEEQYF
15	.	TRBV27	TRBJ2-3	CASTLGGATTDTQYF
15	.	TRBV10-3	TRBJ2-3	CAISESSAGGDTQYF
15	.	TRBV27	TRBJ1-4	CASSLKGLVGGKLFF
13	.	TRBV19	TRBJ1-1	CASSIQVDTEAFF
15	.	TRBV19	TRBJ1-1	CASSPKEGGYTEAFF